The 18 T cell receptor beta chains reported below all come from one sample, sequenced in a study of vaccination and CD4 T cells after COVID-19. The treatment: approximately 11-day PBMC culture with coronavirus spike peptide pools or control peptides (ViraFEST assay). Sequencing of DNA taken from cultured CD4+ T cells relied on the Oncomine TCR Beta short-read assay. TCRdb itself ran the PCR reads through MiXCR, one entry per CDR3 protein. This table has about 9,700 distinct CDR3 sequences, under 70% appearing once. These TCRs' antigens remain unknown. The sequenced sample consisted of CD4+ T cells from blood, cultured in vitro. All receptors come from a human donor who had recovered from COVID-19.

This clonotype was counted between two and nine times. This chain joins TRBV20-1 and TRBJ1-5, with TRBD1 matching over 7 bases. The CDR3 has 14 residues. Unmatched junction bases numbered 4, after V lost 2 bases and J lost 3 bases. Germline V lookup: CDR1 DFQATT, CDR2 SNEGSKA (reference sequence). The CDR3 bases are TGCAGTGCTAGACCCGGGACAGACAATCAGCCCCAGCATTTT. Protein product: CSARPGTDNQPQHF.

The chain recombines TRBV6-1 with TRBJ2-1; the match to TRBD2 covers 9 bases. The CDR3 has 16 amino acids. With 6 bases clipped from V and 0 bases from J, the junction kept 6 bases outside the gene matches. Germline V CDR1 and CDR2: MNHNS, SASEGT. CDR3 nucleotides: TGTGCCAGCAGCCTATTTAGCGGGAGCTCCTACAATGAGCAGTTCTTC. Residues: CASSLFSGSSYNEQFF.

CDR3 in amino acids: CASSELEVGGNEQFF. CDR3 coding DNA: TGTGCCAGCAGTGAATTGGAGGTGGGAGGGAATGAGCAGTTCTTC. The chain carries TRBV25-1 and TRBJ2-1, with 7 bases lining up with TRBD2. Germline loops: CDR1 MGHDK, CDR2 SYGVNS. The CDR3 length is 15 residues. V was clipped by 1 base and J by 7 bases; unmatched bases: 7.

The rearrangement uses TRBV2 and TRBJ2-3; 9 bases are shared with TRBD2. The germline gives CDR1 SNHLY, CDR2 FYNNEI. The CDR3 totals 15 residues. After removal of 7 bases from V and 4 bases from J, the junction contained 9 bases not matched to a gene. The CDR3 loop is CASTTGGRAPDTQYF. CDR3 sequence (DNA): TGTGCCAGCACCACTGGCGGGAGGGCCCCAGATACGCAGTATTTT.

The rearrangement uses TRBV12-3 or TRBV12-4 and TRBJ1-5; D is unresolved. The CDR3 is made up of 15 amino acids. The V end was cut by 6 bases, the J end by 3 bases, with 15 bases between. CDR3 region: CASSPRGGINQPQHF. CDR3 sequence (DNA): TGTGCCAGCAGCCCGCGAGGTGGGATCAATCAGCCCCAGCATTTT.

The rearrangement uses TRBV6-5 and TRBJ1-6; tentatively, D is TRBD1 (5 bases). The V gene's germline CDR1 is MNHEY and CDR2 SVGAGI. The V end lost 0 bases, the J end lost 9 bases, and 12 bases lay between the germline ends. The CDR3 totals 15 residues. This CDR3 is CASSYSGGAGSPLHF. CDR3 nucleotides: TGTGCCAGCAGTTACTCAGGAGGGGCGGGTTCACCCCTCCACTTT.

The rearrangement links TRBV21-1 to TRBJ1-5; the D call TRBD1 from the table was never checked on the DNA. TRBV21-1 is an annotated pseudogene. The CDR3 consists of 19 residues. In DNA, the CDR3 is TGTGCCAGCAGCAAAGAAGCTAGGCAGGGAGACTTAAGCAATCAGCCCCAGCATTTT. Translating it yields CASSKEARQGDLSNQPQHF.

This clonotype was picked up a small number of times. V usage is TRBV27 and J usage is TRBJ1-1, with a possible D match to TRBD1 (6 bases). CDR1 MNHEY and CDR2 SMNVEV come from the germline V gene (reference sequence). Deletions cut 6 bases from V and 1 base from J, with 15 bases between. The CDR3 contains 15 residues. The CDR3 loop is CASSRNLQGNTEAFF. The CDR3 DNA follows: TGTGCCAGCAGCCGAAACTTACAGGGGAACACTGAAGCTTTCTTT.

The genes are TRBV19 and TRBJ1-6, with 9 bases identical to TRBD1. The CDR3 totals 14 residues. V lost 5 bases and J lost 11; bases outside the gene matches: 7. Germline lookup yields CDR1 LNHDA and CDR2 SQIVND (reference sequence). The CDR3 is CASSSGQGRAPLHF. For the CDR3, the DNA is TGTGCCAGTAGTTCCGGACAGGGGCGCGCACCCCTCCACTTT.

V and J are TRBV24-1 and TRBJ1-1; D ambiguous. From germline, CDR1 is KGHDR and CDR2 SFDVKD. Trimming left V 3 bases short and J 1 base short, with 5 bases between. This CDR3 is 13 amino acids long. The CDR3 nucleotides read TGTGCCACCAGTGATGGGCAGAACACTGAAGCTTTCTTT. This codes for CATSDGQNTEAFF.

The rearrangement uses TRBV19 and TRBJ2-5, with a possible D match to TRBD2 (5 bases). V lost 11 bases and J lost 4, with 26 bases in between. The CDR3 loop spans 16 amino acids. Per germline, CDR1 LNHDA and CDR2 SQIVND (reference sequence). The CDR3: CASSPLGAGAGETQYF. DNA for the CDR3: TGTGCCTCTAGTCCCCTAGGCGCGGGCGCAGGAGAGACCCAGTACTTC.

J is TRBJ2-5 and V is TRBV2, with a possible D match to TRBD1 (5 bases). This CDR3 contains 13 residues. The ends were cut back, 6 bases at V and 4 bases at J, with 12 bases in the middle. The V gene's germline CDR1 is SNHLY and CDR2 FYNNEI. The CDR3 DNA follows: TGTGCCAGCAGCCGCAGGGTTTCAGAGACCCAGTACTTC. As protein: CASSRRVSETQYF. Full variable domain (remainder filled in from reference TRBV2 and TRBJ2-5): EPEVTQTPSHQVTQMGQEVILRCVPISNHLYFYWYRQILGQKVEFLVSFYNNEISEKSEIFDDQFSVERPDGSNFTLKIRSTKLEDSAMYFCASSRRVSETQYFGPGTRLLVL.

This clonotype was seen only a few times. The J gene is TRBJ1-2, the V gene TRBV9, with D uncertain. Trimming removed 0 bases at V and 0 bases at J, with 9 bases between. Per germline, CDR1 SGDLS and CDR2 YYNGEE. CDR3 length equals 15 residues. The chain's CDR3 is CASSVEAIANYGYTF. For the CDR3, the DNA is TGTGCCAGCAGCGTAGAGGCCATAGCTAACTATGGCTACACCTTC.

The chain carries TRBV19 and TRBJ2-7; D may be TRBD1 (5 bases). The CDR3 extends over 12 amino acids. Deletions cut 7 bases from V and 2 bases from J, with 9 bases between. Germline CDR1 LNHDA, CDR2 SQIVND (reference sequence). The CDR3 DNA is TGTGCCAGTACAGACAGTACCTACGAGCAGTACTTC. It translates to CASTDSTYEQYF.

The genes are TRBV7-3 and TRBJ2-5; TRBD2 agrees at 16 bases. Unmatched junction bases numbered 1, after V lost 4 bases and J lost 2 bases. The germline gives CDR1 SGHTA, CDR2 FQGTGA. This CDR3 comprises 16 residues. CDR3 region: CASSSGLAGGQETQYF. CDR3 bases: TGTGCCAGCAGCTCGGGACTAGCGGGAGGGCAAGAGACCCAGTACTTC.

The chain employs TRBV2 and TRBJ1-5, with D maybe TRBD1 (6 bases). CDR3 size: 18 residues. The V and J ends lost 1 base and 1 base respectively, with 17 bases between them. Germline V lookup: CDR1 SNHLY, CDR2 FYNNEI. CDR3: CASSEGVTGWGSNQPQHF. In DNA, the CDR3 is TGTGCCAGCAGTGAAGGGGTGACAGGATGGGGCAGCAATCAGCCCCAGCATTTT.

The rearrangement uses TRBV28 and TRBJ1-2; D might be TRBD1 (6 bases). Trimming left V 3 bases short and J 2 bases short, with 10 bases between. The CDR3 is 14 amino acids. Germline V CDR1 and CDR2: MDHEN, SYDVKM. The CDR3 DNA is TGTGCCAGCAGTTTGTCCGACAGGAACTATGGCTACACCTTC. Its translation is CASSLSDRNYGYTF.

The J gene is TRBJ1-1, the V gene TRBV19; D remains unclear. V was cut by 7 bases and J by 0 bases, with 12 bases left in between. In germline, CDR1 is LNHDA, CDR2 SQIVND (reference sequence). The CDR3 spans 14 residues. The CDR3 coding sequence is TGTGCCAGTACCGACCGGGGATTGAACACTGAAGCTTTCTTT. Translating it yields CASTDRGLNTEAFF.